This is a list of T cell receptor beta chains from one sample in a study of T-cell reconstitution after alpha-beta-depleted transplantation in children. TCRdb re-derived calls from the PCR reads in MiXCR, one entry per CDR3 protein. The profile shows 550,000 to 800,000 distinct CDR3 sequences, around 13% of them singletons. Sample: PBMCs, taken before TCRalphabeta/CD19-depleted stem cell transplant. These receptors came from a girl aged 2 to 10 with congenital amegakaryocytic thrombocytopenia, due to receive a stem cell transplant. CDR3s include the opening cysteine and the closing phenylalanine or tryptophan. Each record gives: D gene, V gene, clone size, J gene, CDR3 DNA, CDR3 protein. D genes are given only for firm matches. The listing skips clone size in some rows; elsewhere it reads once, few, many or a size class.

d_call: TRBD2; v_call: TRBV28; clone_size: .; j_call: TRBJ2-6; cdr3_nt: TGTGCCAGCAGTCACCGACTAGCGGGAGTAGCTGGGGCCAACGTCCTGACTTTC; cdr3_aa: CASSHRLAGVAGANVLTF
d_call: TRBD1; v_call: TRBV7-2; clone_size: few; j_call: TRBJ2-7; cdr3_nt: TGTGCCAGCAGGAGTGACAGGGCTCAGATCTACGAGCAGTACTTC; cdr3_aa: CASRSDRAQIYEQYF
d_call: .; v_call: TRBV29-1; clone_size: .; j_call: TRBJ2-2; cdr3_nt: TGCAGCGTAGCGGGGGACAGCAACACCGGGGAGCTGTTTTTT; cdr3_aa: CSVAGDSNTGELFF
d_call: TRBD1; v_call: TRBV27; clone_size: many; j_call: TRBJ2-2; cdr3_nt: TGTGCCAGCAGTTTCTCGCCAGGGGGCACCGGGGAGCTGTTTTTT; cdr3_aa: CASSFSPGGTGELFF
d_call: TRBD2; v_call: TRBV7-2; clone_size: many; j_call: TRBJ2-1; cdr3_nt: TGTGCCAGCAGCTTAAGGGTACTAGCGGGAGGGTACAATGAGCAGTTCTTC; cdr3_aa: CASSLRVLAGGYNEQFF
d_call: .; v_call: TRBV12-3/TRBV12-4; clone_size: many; j_call: TRBJ1-4; cdr3_nt: TGTGCCAGCAGTTTTGGGCGGGGAACAGAAAAACTGTTTTTT; cdr3_aa: CASSFGRGTEKLFF
d_call: .; v_call: TRBV7-8; clone_size: few; j_call: TRBJ2-1; cdr3_nt: TGTGCCAGCAGCTTAGAGGGATCGCGGCGAAATGAGCAGTTCTTC; cdr3_aa: CASSLEGSRRNEQFF
d_call: .; v_call: TRBV20-1; clone_size: many; j_call: TRBJ2-3; cdr3_nt: TGCAGTGCTAGGAGGGGGGACGGAAATACGCAGTATTTT; cdr3_aa: CSARRGDGNTQYF
d_call: TRBD1; v_call: TRBV6-5; clone_size: many; j_call: TRBJ1-2; cdr3_nt: TGTGCCAGCAGTTACTTCGGTAGGACAGGGAACTATGGCTACACCTTC; cdr3_aa: CASSYFGRTGNYGYTF
d_call: .; v_call: TRBV10-3; clone_size: many; j_call: TRBJ1-2; cdr3_nt: TGTGCCATCAGTGAGCTGGAACTCTATGGCTACACCTTC; cdr3_aa: CAISELELYGYTF
d_call: TRBD2; v_call: TRBV5-5; clone_size: .; j_call: TRBJ2-7; cdr3_nt: TGTGCCAGCAGCTTTGCCCCCGGGACTAGCGGCACCCTCCCGCAGTACTTC; cdr3_aa: CASSFAPGTSGTLPQYF
d_call: TRBD2; v_call: TRBV20-1; clone_size: .; j_call: TRBJ2-3; cdr3_nt: TGCAGTGCTAGAGGCGAACTAGCGGGAGAGACAGATACGCAGTATTTT; cdr3_aa: CSARGELAGETDTQYF
d_call: TRBD1; v_call: TRBV29-1; clone_size: .; j_call: TRBJ2-7; cdr3_nt: TGCAGCGCCCGGGACAGGACGGACGAGCAGTACTTC; cdr3_aa: CSARDRTDEQYF
d_call: .; v_call: TRBV7-2; clone_size: many; j_call: TRBJ2-5; cdr3_nt: TGTGCCAGCAGCTGGGGGGCAGAAAGTCGCGAGACCCAGTACTTC; cdr3_aa: CASSWGAESRETQYF
d_call: .; v_call: TRBV29-1; clone_size: .; j_call: TRBJ2-1; cdr3_nt: TGCAGCGTTGCCAATACTCTAGGGGGGGGCTACAATGAGCAGTTCTTC; cdr3_aa: CSVANTLGGGYNEQFF
d_call: .; v_call: TRBV4-1; clone_size: many; j_call: TRBJ1-2; cdr3_nt: TGCGCCAGCACGGGCGGGGGTGTCAACTATGGCTACACCTTC; cdr3_aa: CASTGGGVNYGYTF
d_call: .; v_call: TRBV20-1; clone_size: .; j_call: TRBJ2-1; cdr3_nt: TGCTGTGCTAGAGATCATGGGGGAGTGCGTCACAATGAGCAGTTCTTC; cdr3_aa: CCARDHGGVRHNEQFF
d_call: .; v_call: TRBV5-1; clone_size: few; j_call: TRBJ2-5; cdr3_nt: TGCGCCAGCAGCTTGACAGAACGGTGGGAGACCCAGTACTTC; cdr3_aa: CASSLTERWETQYF
d_call: .; v_call: TRBV5-1; clone_size: few; j_call: TRBJ2-7; cdr3_nt: TGCGCCAGCAGCGAAGCCCCCGAGGATTACGAGCAGTACTTC; cdr3_aa: CASSEAPEDYEQYF
d_call: .; v_call: TRBV20-1; clone_size: .; j_call: TRBJ1-5; cdr3_nt: TGCAGTGCCATGGCGGGGTATCAGCCCCAGCATTTT; cdr3_aa: CSAMAGYQPQHF
d_call: TRBD2; v_call: TRBV12-3/TRBV12-4; clone_size: many; j_call: TRBJ2-7; cdr3_nt: TGTGCCAGCTCCCCTAGCGGATCGGGGTACGAGCAGTACTTC; cdr3_aa: CASSPSGSGYEQYF
d_call: .; v_call: TRBV7-2; clone_size: few; j_call: TRBJ2-2; cdr3_nt: TGTGCCAGCAGCTTAGCGGGAGGATTGGTCACCGGGGAGCTGTTTTTT; cdr3_aa: CASSLAGGLVTGELFF
d_call: TRBD1; v_call: TRBV7-9; clone_size: .; j_call: TRBJ1-1; cdr3_nt: TGTGCCAGCAGCCCCCTCGACAGGGTAACAGGTGAAGCTTTCTTT; cdr3_aa: CASSPLDRVTGEAFF
d_call: TRBD1; v_call: TRBV5-1; clone_size: many; j_call: TRBJ1-1; cdr3_nt: TGCGCCAGCAGCTATCAGGGGGCCACTGAAGCTTTCTTT; cdr3_aa: CASSYQGATEAFF
d_call: .; v_call: TRBV9; clone_size: .; j_call: TRBJ1-1; cdr3_nt: TGTGCCAGCAGCGTAGTCGGGGGAATGAACACTGAAGCTTTCTTT; cdr3_aa: CASSVVGGMNTEAFF
d_call: .; v_call: TRBV29-1; clone_size: few; j_call: TRBJ2-5; cdr3_nt: TGCAGCGTTAGGAGGGAGCAAGAGACCCAGTACTTC; cdr3_aa: CSVRREQETQYF
d_call: .; v_call: TRBV20-1; clone_size: many; j_call: TRBJ2-7; cdr3_nt: TGCAGTGCTAGCCCCGTGGGCGGGACCTACGAGCAGTACTTC; cdr3_aa: CSASPVGGTYEQYF
d_call: .; v_call: TRBV7-9; clone_size: .; j_call: TRBJ1-6; cdr3_nt: TGTGCCAGCAGCCATGGACTTCCGGGAAATTCACCCCTCCTCTTT; cdr3_aa: CASSHGLPGNSPLLF
d_call: .; v_call: TRBV20-1; clone_size: many; j_call: TRBJ2-2; cdr3_nt: TGCAGTGCCGTACAGGGAAACACCGGGGAGCTGTTTTTT; cdr3_aa: CSAVQGNTGELFF
d_call: .; v_call: TRBV7-2; clone_size: .; j_call: TRBJ2-1; cdr3_nt: TGTGCCAGCAGCTTTGGATATCCGCCTTCCTACAATGAGCAGTTCTTC; cdr3_aa: CASSFGYPPSYNEQFF
d_call: TRBD1; v_call: TRBV5-1; clone_size: many; j_call: TRBJ2-3; cdr3_nt: TGCGCCAGCAGCCCGGGACAGGACATCAGCACAGATACGCAGTATTTT; cdr3_aa: CASSPGQDISTDTQYF
d_call: .; v_call: TRBV29-1; clone_size: many; j_call: TRBJ1-1; cdr3_nt: TGCAGCATTATGAGGCCGAACACTGAAGCTTTCTTT; cdr3_aa: CSIMRPNTEAFF
d_call: TRBD2; v_call: TRBV20-1; clone_size: .; j_call: TRBJ2-7; cdr3_nt: TGCAGTGCCCCGAGACCCCGGACTAGCGGGAGCTTTGCGGATGAAGTCTCCTACGAGCAGTACTTC; cdr3_aa: CSAPRPRTSGSFADEVSYEQYF
d_call: .; v_call: TRBV29-1; clone_size: many; j_call: TRBJ2-1; cdr3_nt: TGCAGCGTTGAAAACGGACTGGAGACAGAGCAGTTCTTC; cdr3_aa: CSVENGLETEQFF
d_call: TRBD2; v_call: TRBV7-3; clone_size: .; j_call: TRBJ2-3; cdr3_nt: TGTGCCAGCAGCTTAACGCGACTAGCGGGAGGGCCCACAACAGATACGCAGTATTTT; cdr3_aa: CASSLTRLAGGPTTDTQYF
d_call: .; v_call: TRBV9; clone_size: many; j_call: TRBJ2-2; cdr3_nt: TGTGCCAGCAGCGTAGGTGAGGACCATATTAACACCGGGGAGCTGTTTTTT; cdr3_aa: CASSVGEDHINTGELFF
d_call: TRBD2; v_call: TRBV5-1; clone_size: many; j_call: TRBJ2-1; cdr3_nt: TGCGCCAGCAGCTTGGTAGTTGGGCGGGAGGGCGAGTTTAATGAGCAGTTCTTC; cdr3_aa: CASSLVVGREGEFNEQFF
d_call: TRBD2; v_call: TRBV11-3; clone_size: few; j_call: TRBJ2-1; cdr3_nt: TGTGCCAGCAGCAGACGGACTAGCGGGGCCTACAATGAGCAGTTCTTC; cdr3_aa: CASSRRTSGAYNEQFF
d_call: .; v_call: TRBV20-1; clone_size: many; j_call: TRBJ2-1; cdr3_nt: TGCAGTGCTGCACGAGTCCGCTACAATGAGCAGTTCTTC; cdr3_aa: CSAARVRYNEQFF
d_call: .; v_call: TRBV4-1; clone_size: many; j_call: TRBJ1-2; cdr3_nt: TGCGCCAGCAGCCAAGATCCGTCCGCTTGGACCCTTCAACATGGCTACACCTTC; cdr3_aa: CASSQDPSAWTLQHGYTF
d_call: .; v_call: TRBV7-9; clone_size: .; j_call: TRBJ2-3; cdr3_nt: TGTGCCAGCAGCTCCCAGCTCAGCACAGATACGCAGTATTTT; cdr3_aa: CASSSQLSTDTQYF
d_call: TRBD2; v_call: TRBV5-4; clone_size: .; j_call: TRBJ2-7; cdr3_nt: TGTGCCAGCAGCTCTAGCGGGAATATTGGCGAGCAGTACTTC; cdr3_aa: CASSSSGNIGEQYF
d_call: .; v_call: TRBV7-9; clone_size: few; j_call: TRBJ2-3; cdr3_nt: TGTGCCAGCAGCATCCGGAGGGTCACAGATACGCAGTATTTT; cdr3_aa: CASSIRRVTDTQYF
d_call: TRBD2; v_call: TRBV7-9; clone_size: .; j_call: TRBJ2-1; cdr3_nt: TGTGCCAGCAGCTTATTGACTAGCGTCAATGAGCAGTTCTTC; cdr3_aa: CASSLLTSVNEQFF
d_call: .; v_call: TRBV5-1; clone_size: few; j_call: TRBJ2-1; cdr3_nt: TGCGCCAGCAGGACCCCGAACAATGAGCAGTTCTTC; cdr3_aa: CASRTPNNEQFF
d_call: .; v_call: TRBV20-1; clone_size: many; j_call: TRBJ2-3; cdr3_nt: TGCAGTGCTCCCAGAGGGGGACCTAGCACAGATACGCAGTATTTT; cdr3_aa: CSAPRGGPSTDTQYF
d_call: .; v_call: TRBV7-2; clone_size: few; j_call: TRBJ2-2; cdr3_nt: TGTGCCAGCAGCCATCTAGTTCCCGGGGAGCTGTTTTTT; cdr3_aa: CASSHLVPGELFF
d_call: TRBD1; v_call: TRBV5-1; clone_size: few; j_call: TRBJ2-7; cdr3_nt: TGCGCCAGCAGCTTGTTCCCCAAGACCGGACAGGGCCCATTCTGGTTC; cdr3_aa: CASSLFPKTGQGPFWF
d_call: .; v_call: TRBV20-1; clone_size: .; j_call: TRBJ2-3; cdr3_nt: TGCAGTGCCCGCAGGACCGGCCGCACAGATACGCAGTATTTT; cdr3_aa: CSARRTGRTDTQYF
d_call: .; v_call: TRBV15; clone_size: few; j_call: TRBJ2-2; cdr3_nt: TGTGCCACCAGCAGAGATCGGATAAACACCGGGGAGCTGTTTTTT; cdr3_aa: CATSRDRINTGELFF
d_call: .; v_call: TRBV29-1; clone_size: many; j_call: TRBJ2-5; cdr3_nt: TGCAGCGTCCCCTGGGGGGCTGTCAAAGAGACCCAGTACTTC; cdr3_aa: CSVPWGAVKETQYF
d_call: .; v_call: TRBV6-2/TRBV6-3; clone_size: many; j_call: TRBJ2-7; cdr3_nt: TGTGCCAGCAGTCGACAGTCCTACGAGCAGTACTTC; cdr3_aa: CASSRQSYEQYF
d_call: .; v_call: TRBV5-1; clone_size: many; j_call: TRBJ2-1; cdr3_nt: TGCGCCAGCAGCTTGGCCCAGATCTCCTACAATGAGCAGTTCTTC; cdr3_aa: CASSLAQISYNEQFF
d_call: .; v_call: TRBV5-1; clone_size: many; j_call: TRBJ1-2; cdr3_nt: TGCGCCAGCAGCTTGGAGCCCGGCAGGGGCTACACCTTC; cdr3_aa: CASSLEPGRGYTF
d_call: .; v_call: TRBV5-1; clone_size: many; j_call: TRBJ2-1; cdr3_nt: TGCGCCAGCAGCCGGACGGGCCCTCGATACAATGAGCAGTTCTTC; cdr3_aa: CASSRTGPRYNEQFF